A single T cell receptor beta chain is shown here with its context. Profiling relied on immunoSEQ multiplex PCR, and the TCRdb table lists in-frame clones only, not all of them. The profile shows around 30,000 clones, approximately 91% of them singletons. The data stem from a study of control samples from healthy donors and cancer patients. CDR1 is SGDLS and CDR2 is YYNGEE in the germline V gene. V dropped 4 bases and J dropped 2 bases, with 15 bases sitting between them. This CDR3 contains 15 residues. The chain recombines TRBV9 with TRBJ2-5; perhaps TRBD1 as D (6 bases). Sequenced input: PBMCs. The clonotype was recovered from a man over 45 with lung cancer. CDR3 sequence: CASSPGTPLQETQYF. DNA for the CDR3: TGTGCCAGCAGCCCGGGGACACCCCTACAAGAGACCCAGTACTTC. The complete variable domain, with remaining parts taken from reference TRBV9 and TRBJ2-5, reads DSGVTQTPKHLITATGQRVTLRCSPRSGDLSVYWYQQSLDQGLQFLIQYYNGEERAKGNILERFSAQQFPDLHSELNLSSLELGDSALYFCASSPGTPLQETQYFGPGTRLLVL.